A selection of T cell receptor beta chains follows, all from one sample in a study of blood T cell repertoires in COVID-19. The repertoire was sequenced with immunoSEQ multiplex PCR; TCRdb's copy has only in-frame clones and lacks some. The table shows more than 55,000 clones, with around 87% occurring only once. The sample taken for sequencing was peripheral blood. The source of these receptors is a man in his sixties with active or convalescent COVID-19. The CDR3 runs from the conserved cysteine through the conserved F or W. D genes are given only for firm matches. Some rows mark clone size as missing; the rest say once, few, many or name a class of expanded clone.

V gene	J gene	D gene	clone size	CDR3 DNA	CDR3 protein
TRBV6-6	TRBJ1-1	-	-	TGTGCCAGCAGTTACTCACAGAACACTGAAGCTTTCTTT	CASSYSQNTEAFF
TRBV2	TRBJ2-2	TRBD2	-	TGTGCCAGCAGTGAGAGCGGGAGGGCCCCCGGGGAGCTGTTTTTT	CASSESGRAPGELFF
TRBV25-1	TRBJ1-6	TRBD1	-	TGTGCCAGCAGTGTCGGGACAGCTCTTAATTCACCCCTCCACTTT	CASSVGTALNSPLHF
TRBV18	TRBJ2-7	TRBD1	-	TGTGCCAGCTCACCACACTTGGGGACAGGGCCCTACGAGCAGTACTTC	CASSPHLGTGPYEQYF
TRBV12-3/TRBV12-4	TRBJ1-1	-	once	TGTGCCAGCAGTTTTTCTCAGGGGACTGAAGCTTTCTTT	CASSFSQGTEAFF
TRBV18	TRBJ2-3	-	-	TGTGCCAGCTCGCGGGCCCCCCGCGTCGGAGATACGCAGTATTTT	CASSRAPRVGDTQYF
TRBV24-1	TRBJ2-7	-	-	TGTGCCACCAGTACGACAGCCTCCTACGAGCAGTACTTC	CATSTTASYEQYF
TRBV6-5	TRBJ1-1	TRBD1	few	TGTGCCAGCAGGCGGACAGGGGCGAAAGCTGAAGCTTTCTTT	CASRRTGAKAEAFF
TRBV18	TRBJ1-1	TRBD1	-	TGTGCCAGCTCACACGGACAGGGCGGTATCGCTGAAGCTTTCTTT	CASSHGQGGIAEAFF
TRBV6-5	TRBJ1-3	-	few	TGTGCCAGCAGCGCGCGGGGGGGATCTGGAAACACCATATATTTT	CASSARGGSGNTIYF
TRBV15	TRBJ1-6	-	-	TGTGCCACCAGCAGAGATCCAGGTGGAACACCCCTCCACTTT	CATSRDPGGTPLHF
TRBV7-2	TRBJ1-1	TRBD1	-	TGTGCCAGCAGCTTAGGACAGGGGAGCACTGAAGCTTTCTTT	CASSLGQGSTEAFF
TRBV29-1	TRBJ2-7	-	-	TGCAGCGTTGAAGAGGTCGGCTACGAGCAGTACTTC	CSVEEVGYEQYF
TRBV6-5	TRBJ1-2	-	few	TGTGCCAGCAGTTACTCGGCAACCTTTAACTATGGCTACACCTTC	CASSYSATFNYGYTF
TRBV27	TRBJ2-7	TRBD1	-	TGTGCCAGCAGTTCCGCTACAAAACAGGGGGCGCAGGTCTACGAGCAGTACTTC	CASSSATKQGAQVYEQYF
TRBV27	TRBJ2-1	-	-	TGTGCCAGCAGCCCCACCCCCCAACTCGGGAGAGCCCATGAGCAGTTCTTC	CASSPTPQLGRAHEQFF
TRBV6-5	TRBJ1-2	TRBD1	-	TGTGCCATCCGGGGACAGGGTAATAACTATGGCTACACCTTC	CAIRGQGNNYGYTF
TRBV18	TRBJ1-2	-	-	TGTGCCAGCTCACCAACAAACGACGGGACTAACTATGGCTACACCTTC	CASSPTNDGTNYGYTF
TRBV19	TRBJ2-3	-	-	TGTGCCAGTAGTATCTCGAAGGGCGGGGGCCGTGTGCGTACGCAGTATTTT	CASSISKGGGRVRTQYF
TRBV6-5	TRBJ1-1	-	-	TGTGCCAGCAGATTGACAGAAAGAGAAGCTTTCTTT	CASRLTEREAFF
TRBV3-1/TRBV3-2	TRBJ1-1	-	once	TGTGCCAGCAGCCAAGGCCCCCAGACAGGGAACACTGAAGCTTTCTTT	CASSQGPQTGNTEAFF
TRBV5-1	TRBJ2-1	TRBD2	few	TGCGCCAGCAGCCGCCCGGGGGGGGCCCCTAACTCCAATGAGCAGTTCTTC	CASSRPGGAPNSNEQFF
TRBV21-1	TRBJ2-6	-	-	TGTGCCAGCAGCCCCCAAACGAGCTCTGGGGCCAACGTCCTGACTTTC	CASSPQTSSGANVLTF
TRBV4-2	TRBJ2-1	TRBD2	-	TGTGCCAGCAGCCAAGTAGCGGGGGACAATGAGCAGTTCTTC	CASSQVAGDNEQFF
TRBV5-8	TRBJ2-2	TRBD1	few	TGTGCCAGCAGCCGGAGAGACAGGGGAAGGACCGGGGAGCTGTTTTTT	CASSRRDRGRTGELFF
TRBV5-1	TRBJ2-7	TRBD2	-	TGCGCCAGCAGCTTGGGGGGACTAGCGGGCTACGAGCAGTACTTC	CASSLGGLAGYEQYF